The T cell receptor (beta chain) under discussion was sequenced for a study of blood T cell repertoires in COVID-19 (dated by TCRdb to the early 2020s). Turning to the overall study: Samples covering the acute and convalescent phases of COVID-19 were provided by collaborators in the United States, Italy and Spain. Where HLA class I and class II types were available, the types were taken from metadata supplied by the sample provider, not from assay-based typing. The samples were drawn from two sources: the first 160 participants of the ongoing ImmuneRACE study, and fewer than 1,500 subjects contributed by 6 global collaborators. A de-identified subject ID, COVID-19 status, age in years and sex were almost always included in the sample metadata. Deeply sampled blood TCRbeta repertoires from subjects exposed to, actively infected with, or recovered from COVID-19 were included in the dataset. The prospective study material was composed of cDNA or gDNA derived from T cells, B-cell-depleted T cells, or PBMCs. A freely available public database, intended as a resource for researchers studying the immune response to SARS-CoV-2, is where the repertoires were released. Results the study describes overall, beyond this receptor: How much clinical and demographic metadata was included differed by source and by participant, and the metadata was provided uncurated.

CDR3 length: 16 amino acids, cysteine to phenylalanine. Only the CDR3 region is kept as DNA, spanning 48 bases read in frame from base 1. At the junction V is shortened by 4 bases and J by 6 bases; bases outside the gene matches: 7. CDR1 and CDR2 were assigned from the germline V gene as SGHTA and FQGNSA. Enrolling through a virtual design, the prospective study's participants ranged in age from roughly 18 to 100 years and lived across 24 United States geographic areas. In the prospective study, participants were assigned to cohorts based on the clinical history participants reported in a screening survey and a study questionnaire. Recovered participants in ImmuneRACE Cohort 3 were defined by two consecutive negative NP/OP PCR tests, clearance by a healthcare professional, or resolution of symptoms. In the prospective study, mobile phlebotomists collected whole blood, serum and a nasopharyngeal or oropharyngeal swab from each participant. Over a roughly 2-month period, participants in the prospective study had the option of providing additional blood draws and questionnaires. Prospective study blood samples were shipped either frozen or at room temperature before DNA extraction.

As to this clone: The antigen it recognizes is unknown. No per-base quality is available; no much larger clone lies one base away.

The immunoSEQ Assay, a bias-controlled multiplex PCR, was used to amplify TCRbeta CDR3 regions from genomic DNA. Per the source publication's procedure: The number of nucleated cells in each sample was estimated by amplification of reference gene primers within the assay. To quantify the absolute abundance of each unique TCRbeta CDR3 rearrangement, sequence reads were collapsed and filtered. For each sample, productive Simpson clonality was calculated by taking the square root of Simpson's diversity index across productive rearrangements. Here the immuneACCESS table is served through TCRdb, limited to in-frame sequences with V and J called. Missing clones are a known gap in these copies; in checked studies unresolved V genes cover under half, and the rest lacks a known reason. Clone size and the V and J calls come from that table; the DNA yielded D and trimming. This sample comprises 250,000 to 400,000 clones, roughly 86% of them detected only once. In total, the top ten clones hold less than 6% of the sample.

This clonotype originated in a woman in her 30s who had recovered from COVID-19. The chain was built from TRBV7-2 and TRBJ1-4; 11 nucleotides in the junction match TRBD1. Sequenced sample: PBMCs or T cells enriched from blood (not recorded which). CDR3 protein: CASSSSGTGGYEKLFF. The bases read TGTGCCAGCAGCTCCTCGGGGACAGGGGGTTATGAAAAACTGTTTTTT.